The source of this T cell receptor beta chain is a study of identical twins listed by TCRdb under 2016. Study-level background: TCR alpha and beta repertoires from monozygotic twins, unrelated adults of various ages and cord blood were deep-sequenced to test whether fetal clonotypes persist. Replicate twin experiments were performed at different times using different library preparation protocols to rule out contamination. Beyond this particular receptor, the publication reports: Abundant cord blood beta clonotypes had fewer insertions, young adult naive repertoires showed a similar but weaker trend, and memory repertoires showed no such trend. Compared with coincidental sharing between unrelated individuals, an excess of low generation-probability sequences was observed among out-of-frame TCR alpha sequences shared between twins. In monozygotic twins, out-of-frame TCR alpha sharing was systematically underestimated by recombination models, although the models agreed with sharing between unrelated individuals. Because the same donors could not be followed over many years, the conclusions depended on cross-sectional statistical analysis. Invariant T cells such as MAIT and iNKT could partly confound zero-insertion analyses, although diverse VJ usage argued against such confounding for most clonotypes. The excess sharing between twins in beta out-of-frame sequences was weaker because fewer shared sequences reduced the signal-to-noise ratio.

CDR1 MDHEN and CDR2 SYDVKM were looked up in the germline V gene. Trimming costs V 6 bases and J 2 bases, and their ends lie 9 bases apart. From the cysteine up to the phenylalanine, the CDR3 has a length of 13 residues. Only the CDR3 DNA stays, 39 bases, in frame from base 1. All donors were healthy Caucasians. Library construction relied on 5' RACE. Sequencing used an Illumina HiSeq 2000. Template switching introduced a universal primer binding site; the final cDNA contained a unique molecular identifier, enabling accurate counting of TCR cDNA molecules. First-strand cDNA for TCR alpha and beta chains was synthesized from specific primers in the conserved constant-segment region. Each cDNA library was double barcoded, with a SMART-Mk sample barcode plus Illumina barcodes, to control for contamination. TruSeq adapter sequences and Illumina sample barcodes were added in two successive PCR steps. The TCR alpha and beta cDNA libraries were sequenced on the Illumina HiSeq platform using custom primers. The published analysis was carried out like this. MiGEC was used to process raw reads and extract unique molecular identifiers, and MiXCR was used to find CDR3 positions. Recombination models were inferred per individual with the repgenHMM and IGoR tools using an EM algorithm. Shared clonotypes were analyzed with the tcR package in R, and sharing was normalized by the product of cloneset sizes. To study raw recombination free of thymic and clonal selection effects, out-of-frame nonproductive sequences were analyzed. TCRdb ran its own pipeline on the public reads, namely fastp trimming at Q25 and MiXCR clone calling, and kept in-frame beta chains. CDR3 protein sequences are deduplicated, and each keeps its most common genes and DNA. In this record, the V and J calls reflect TCRdb's handling and not the investigators' own analysis. Within this sample are 1.5 million to 2 million distinct CDR3 sequences, with roughly 35% of them counted one time only. Over 0.25% of the sample belongs to the ten largest clones.

A word on this clonotype: This clone's antigen is unknown. It has no much larger one-base neighbor in the sample; base qualities were not kept.

Sample: cord blood. The TCR sequence derives from a newborn girl in good health. Recombination connected TRBV28 to TRBJ2-3, with an unclear D gene assignment. For the CDR3, the sequence is CASSDSLTDTQYF. In nucleotides, the sequence is TGTGCCAGCAGCGACTCCCTCACAGATACGCAGTATTTT.